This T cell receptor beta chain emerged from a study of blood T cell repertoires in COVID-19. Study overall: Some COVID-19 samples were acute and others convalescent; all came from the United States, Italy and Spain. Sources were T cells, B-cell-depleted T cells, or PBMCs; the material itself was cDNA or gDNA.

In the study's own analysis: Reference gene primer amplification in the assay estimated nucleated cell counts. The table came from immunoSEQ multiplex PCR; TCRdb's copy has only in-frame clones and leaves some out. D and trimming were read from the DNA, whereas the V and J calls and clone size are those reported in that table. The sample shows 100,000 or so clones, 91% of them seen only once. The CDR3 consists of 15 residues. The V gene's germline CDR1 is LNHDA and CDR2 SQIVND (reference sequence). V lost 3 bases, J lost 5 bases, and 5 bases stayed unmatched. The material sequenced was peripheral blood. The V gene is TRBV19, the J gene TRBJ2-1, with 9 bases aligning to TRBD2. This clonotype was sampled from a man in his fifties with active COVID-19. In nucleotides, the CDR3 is TGTGCCAGTAGTATCTATGGCGGGGGGGACAATGAGCAGTTCTTC. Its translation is CASSIYGGGDNEQFF.